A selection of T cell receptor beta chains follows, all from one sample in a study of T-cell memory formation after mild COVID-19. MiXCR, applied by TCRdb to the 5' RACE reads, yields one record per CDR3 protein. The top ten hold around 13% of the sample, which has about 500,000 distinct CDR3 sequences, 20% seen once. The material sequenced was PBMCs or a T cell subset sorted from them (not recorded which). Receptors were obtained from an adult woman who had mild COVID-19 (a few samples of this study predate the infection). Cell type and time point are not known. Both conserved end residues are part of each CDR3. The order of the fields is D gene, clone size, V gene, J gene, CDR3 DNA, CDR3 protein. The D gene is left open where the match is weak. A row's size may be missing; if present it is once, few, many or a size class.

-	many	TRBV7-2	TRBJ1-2	TGTGCCAGCAGCCCAGAGGCAAACTATGGCTACACCTTC	CASSPEANYGYTF
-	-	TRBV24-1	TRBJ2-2	TGTGCCACCAGTGATTTCTGGGCCGGGGAGCTGTTTTTT	CATSDFWAGELFF
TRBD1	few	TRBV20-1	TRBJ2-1	TGCAGTGCTAGAGATTGGGACAGGGCTTTCGATGAGCAGTTCTTC	CSARDWDRAFDEQFF
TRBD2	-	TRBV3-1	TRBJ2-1	TGTGCCAGCAGCCAGACGCCGGGACTAGTCCTAAGAGCAGCAAATGAGCAGTTCTTC	CASSQTPGLVLRAANEQFF
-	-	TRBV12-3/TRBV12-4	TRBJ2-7	TGTGCCAGCAGTGACTCCGGGACTGGGGGAGACGAGCAGTACTTC	CASSDSGTGGDEQYF
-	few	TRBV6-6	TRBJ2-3	TGTGCCAGCAGTAGACTAGGGTTCACAGATACGCAGTATTTT	CASSRLGFTDTQYF
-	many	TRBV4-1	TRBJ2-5	TGCGCCAGCAGCGGGCGCCGATCCCGGGACGTCTACTTC	CASSGRRSRDVYF
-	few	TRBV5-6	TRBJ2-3	TGTGCCAGCAGCTTGGTAAGGCGTGAGTTCGGTCGAGAAGATACGCAGTATTTT	CASSLVRREFGREDTQYF
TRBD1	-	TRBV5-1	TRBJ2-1	TGCGCCAGCAGCTTGGTCGGACAGGGGGAGGATGAGCAGTTCTTC	CASSLVGQGEDEQFF
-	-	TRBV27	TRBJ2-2	TGTGCCAGCAGCCAGGACTGGCTCACCGGGGAGCTGTTTTTT	CASSQDWLTGELFF
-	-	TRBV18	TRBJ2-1	TGTGCCAGCTCACCACTTGCGGGCTCCTACAATGAGCAGTTCTTC	CASSPLAGSYNEQFF
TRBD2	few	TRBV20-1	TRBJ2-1	TGCAGTGCCCCGGGACTAGGAGGGGATGAGCAGTTCTTC	CSAPGLGGDEQFF
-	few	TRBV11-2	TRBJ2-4	TGTGCCAGCAGCTTCCCTTACAGGGGTGGGAGGCAAAACATTCAGTACTTC	CASSFPYRGGRQNIQYF
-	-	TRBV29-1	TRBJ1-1	TGCAGCGTTAATGGGATGCTGGCTGAAGCTTTCTTT	CSVNGMLAEAFF
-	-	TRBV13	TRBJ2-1	TGTGCCAGCAGCTTGACTCTCTCCTACAATGAGCAGTTCTTC	CASSLTLSYNEQFF
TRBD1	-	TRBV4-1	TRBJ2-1	TGCGCCAGCAGCCAAGTCGGACAGGGCGATGAGCAGTTCTTC	CASSQVGQGDEQFF
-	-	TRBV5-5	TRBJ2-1	TGTGCCAGCAGCTTTGTTCCACTCACTAGTAGTATTGGGGTAGACGATGAGCAGTTCTTC	CASSFVPLTSSIGVDDEQFF
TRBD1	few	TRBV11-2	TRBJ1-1	TGTGCCAGCAGCTTAGGGACAGGGCGATACACTGAAGCTTTCTTT	CASSLGTGRYTEAFF
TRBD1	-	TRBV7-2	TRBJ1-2	TGTGCCAGCACCCAGGGACAGGGGGGCTATGGCTACACCTTC	CASTQGQGGYGYTF
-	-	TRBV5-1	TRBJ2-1	TGCGCCAGCAGCGCTACCTATGAGCAGTTCTTC	CASSATYEQFF
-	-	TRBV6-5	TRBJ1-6	TGTGCCAGCAGTTACCGCCAGGGAGATTCACCCCTCCACTTT	CASSYRQGDSPLHF
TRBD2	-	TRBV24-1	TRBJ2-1	TGTGCCACCAGTGCCGTGGGGACTAGGGATGAGCAGTTCTTC	CATSAVGTRDEQFF
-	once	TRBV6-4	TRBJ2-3	TGTGCCAGCAGTGCCCAGGGGAGGGGCGGCACAGATACGCAGTATTTT	CASSAQGRGGTDTQYF
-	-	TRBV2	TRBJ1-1	TGTGCCAGCAGACGGGACAAATACACTGAAGCTTTCTTT	CASRRDKYTEAFF
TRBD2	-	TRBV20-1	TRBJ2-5	TGCAGTGCACCGACCGGGAGGGAGACCCAGTACTTC	CSAPTGRETQYF
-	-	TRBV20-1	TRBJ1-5	TGCAGTGCCATAGGGGGCAATCAGCCCCAGCATTTT	CSAIGGNQPQHF
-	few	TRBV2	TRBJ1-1	TGTGCCAGCAGTGAAGCACCGAACACTGAAGCTTTCTTT	CASSEAPNTEAFF
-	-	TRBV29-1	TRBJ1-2	TGCAGCGCTAAGGGAGGGGCCTATGGCTACACCTTC	CSAKGGAYGYTF
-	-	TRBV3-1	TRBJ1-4	TGTGCCAGCAGCCGTTGGGAGGGCGGAGAAAAACTGTTTTTT	CASSRWEGGEKLFF
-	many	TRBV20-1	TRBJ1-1	TGCAGTGCCCCCCAGGGGAACACTGAAGCTTTCTTT	CSAPQGNTEAFF
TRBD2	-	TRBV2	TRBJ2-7	TGTGCCAGCAAGCGGGAGCTTAACGAGCAGTACTTC	CASKRELNEQYF
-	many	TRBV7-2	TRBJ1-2	TGTGCCAGCAGCTCCGGACAGCTCTATGGCTACACCTTC	CASSSGQLYGYTF
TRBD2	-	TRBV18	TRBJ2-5	TGTGCCAGCTCACAGGATCGTTGGACTAGCGGGGGACAAGAGACCCAGTACTTC	CASSQDRWTSGGQETQYF
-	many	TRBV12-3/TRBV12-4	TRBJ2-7	TGTGCCAGCAGTCCCTCGACAGGTACCTACGAGCAGTACTTC	CASSPSTGTYEQYF
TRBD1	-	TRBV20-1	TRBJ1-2	TGCAGTGCTAGAGGACAGGGGGCTTTTGGCTACACCTTC	CSARGQGAFGYTF
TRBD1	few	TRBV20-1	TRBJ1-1	TGCAGTGCCCCACGCGTGGGACAGAGTAACACTGAAGCTTTCTTT	CSAPRVGQSNTEAFF
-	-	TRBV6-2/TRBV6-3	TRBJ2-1	TGTGCCAGCAGTTACTTTATGACCGGGATCGAAAGCTCCTACAATGAGCAGTTCTTC	CASSYFMTGIESSYNEQFF
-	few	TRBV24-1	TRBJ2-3	TGTGCCACCAGTGGGGGATCCGTCACAGATACGCAGTATTTT	CATSGGSVTDTQYF
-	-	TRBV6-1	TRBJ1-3	TGTGCCAGCAGCCCTTCAAATTTAGGTGGAAACACCATATATTTT	CASSPSNLGGNTIYF
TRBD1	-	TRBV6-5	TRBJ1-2	TGTGCCAGCAGTTACCGGACAGGCGGAAACTATGGCTACACCTTC	CASSYRTGGNYGYTF
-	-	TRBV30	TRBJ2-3	TGTGCCTGGAGTCCCTCTAACGGTCTCACAGATACGCAGTATTTT	CAWSPSNGLTDTQYF
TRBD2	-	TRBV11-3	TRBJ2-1	TGTGCCAGCAGCTTAGATCTGTTCGGGACTAGCGGGATGCACAATGAGCAGTTCTTC	CASSLDLFGTSGMHNEQFF
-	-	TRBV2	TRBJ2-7	TGTGCCAGCAGGGGGGGCCCCTACGAGCAGTACTTC	CASRGGPYEQYF
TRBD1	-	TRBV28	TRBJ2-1	TGTGCCAGCAGAGAGGACAGGGTATACAATGAGCAGTTCTTC	CASREDRVYNEQFF
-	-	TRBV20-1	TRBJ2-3	TGCAGTAGGAACGGGCCTAGCGGCACAGATACGCAGTATTTT	CSRNGPSGTDTQYF
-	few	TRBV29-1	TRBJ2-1	TGCAGCGTTGCCTCAGGGCCCTCCTACAATGAGCAGTTCTTC	CSVASGPSYNEQFF
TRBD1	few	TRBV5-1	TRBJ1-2	TGCGCCAGCAGCTCGGACAGGATCGATGGCTACACCTTC	CASSSDRIDGYTF
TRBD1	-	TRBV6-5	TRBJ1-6	TGTGCCAGCAGTTACCACCTGCGACAGGGTGGTAAGTCACCCCTCCACTTT	CASSYHLRQGGKSPLHF